This entry features one TCR beta chain sequence. The clone's antigen remains unknown. No qualities accompany the bases; no much larger clone lies one base away. The germline V gene sets CDR1 to ENHRY and CDR2 to SYGVKD. V and J are truncated by 4 bases and 0 bases respectively, leaving an intervening sequence of 17 bases. The CDR3 runs 17 residues from the cysteine to the phenylalanine. Only CDR3 DNA is held: 51 bases, read in frame from base 1. These data are taken from a study of cytomegalovirus exposure and HLA in healthy donors (dated by TCRdb to the late 2010s). A note on the overall study: In an earlier analysis of about 560 of the donors, around 290 Gb of sequence data and approximately 100 million unique TCR beta sequences from 150 million to 200 million T cells were reported. About 280 gigabases of sequencing data and around 88 million unique TCR sequences made up an early release that covered fewer than 650 HLA-typed donors. The genetic ancestry cluster associated with self-reported Caucasian donors included 80% to 90% of the roughly 400 genotyped donors. The study aimed to test whether cataloging public T cell receptors could reveal signatures of past pathogen exposure. The T cell repertoires of 666 subjects were profiled by immunosequencing and related to cytomegalovirus serostatus. In addition to the first cohort of 666 subjects, a separate validation cohort of approximately 110 different subjects was used. To predict cytomegalovirus infection status, the study brought together high-throughput TCR immunosequencing, statistical association of individual TCRs with disease status, and machine learning. A later analysis re-analyzed previously published TCR beta repertoires from approximately 670 donors and added high-resolution HLA genotyping to study TCR occurrence patterns. In the later analysis, no new phenotypic data were used to find candidate immune exposures; instead, reliance was placed on TCR beta sequences and their occurrence across donors. An earlier analysis of several hundred of the donors applied high-throughput TCR beta sequencing to assess whether each TCR beta V gene segment acted as functional or pseudogenic. Donor age, sex, ethnicity and CMV serostatus were compiled alongside the repertoire data. In a later genetic analysis, genome-wide SNP genotypes for about 60% of the 666 donors were used, and that subset was treated as a discovery cohort. Every discovery cohort repertoire had been produced on one sequencing platform. HLA typing included class I and class II loci at four-digit resolution. The number of donors typed differed by locus, with roughly 629-640 for A, B, C, DRB1 and DQB1, more than 500 for DQA1, over 600 for DPA1, and some 470 for DPB1. About five DR-DQ haplotypes were handled as single units for association and clustering because linkage in the cohort was strong. Among about 390 genotyped donors of the cohort, an average of about 240,000 unique TCR beta nucleotide sequences were sequenced per donor, 15% to 20% of them non-productive.

In total, roughly 670 healthy bone marrow donors made up the cohort. Cohort members were all nominally healthy when sampled, although unrecorded immune exposures were likely present. The donor tested CMV seronegative, placing the donor among the approximately 360 seronegative members of the cohort. Every donor gave a peripheral blood sample, and the peripheral blood mononuclear cells from that sample were used for TCR beta sequencing. The Qiagen DNeasy Blood Extraction Kit was used to extract genomic DNA from the blood cell samples. The library was prepared using the immunoSEQ multiplex PCR assay. For the multiplex PCR, a mixture combining 60 forward primers for TCR Vbeta segments and 13 reverse primers for TCR Jbeta segments was used. The CDR3 region of rearranged TCR beta genes was amplified from genomic DNA by a multiplex PCR assay. The amplified TCR beta libraries were sequenced on the Illumina HiSeq System as 87-base-pair reads. The source study handled its data this way. Across the 600 to 700 repertoires, a later analysis counted approximately 83 million unique TCR beta chains, 9 million to 14 million of which were shared by at least two donors. To remove PCR and sequencing errors, raw reads were error-corrected and collapsed into unique sequences using a nearest-neighbor algorithm that merged closely related sequences. Alignment of CDR3 sequences to IMGT reference sequences was used to assign V, D and J gene segments. Each retained sequence needed at least a six-nucleotide match to both a V gene segment and a J gene segment. Rearrangements were classified as productive when the CDR3 lacked stop codons and remained in frame with V and J, and all other rearrangements were classified as non-productive. CDR3 was defined according to IMGT convention as the region running from the second conserved V-encoded cysteine to the conserved J-encoded phenylalanine. In an earlier analysis of just under 600 of the donors, sequences lacking an unambiguous match to a single V gene segment were excluded. In an earlier analysis of approximately 560 of the donors, a V segment was called functional when productive rearrangements were above 56.7%, and segregating when the standard deviation between donors exceeded 5%. To diagnose cytomegalovirus status from the catalog of TCR beta chain sequences, a statistical classification framework was built. In a later analysis, V and J genes were assigned by comparing TCR nucleotide sequences against IMGT/GENE-DB human TR gene sequences. A later analysis assigned CDR3 sequences and most-parsimonious VDJ recombination scenarios with the TCRdist pipeline. In a later analysis, each TCR beta chain was defined by its CDR3 amino acid sequence together with its V-gene family, and reads lacking a unique V-gene family were excluded. To address suspected cross-contamination and a sequencing artifact, a later analysis removed around 600 highly shared, low-generation-probability nucleotide sequences. In a later analysis, a clonal expansion index for each public chain was calculated from normalized within-repertoire ranks of inferred template counts. In a later analysis, generation probabilities were computed using a VDJ recombination model fitted to out-of-frame rearrangements, and the results were checked against IGoR. Hypergeometric tests were used in a later analysis to score TCR-TCR, TCR-HLA and TCR-CMV co-occurrence, with a repertoire-size bias correction applied to the TCR pairs. To estimate false discovery rates, a later analysis permuted the HLA or CMV assignments 20 times. In a later analysis, co-occurring TCRs were grouped using DBSCAN, with TCRdist sequence similarity added in when clustering inside HLA-allele-positive subsets. Co-occurrence clustering excluded repertoires with fewer than 30,000 or more than 120,000 public chains, plus five with anomalous nucleotide sharing. This is the immuneACCESS table as TCRdb keeps it, with only in-frame sequences that have V and J called. A part of the clones is gone; compared with another copy, unresolved V genes explain less than half, and the rest is unexplained. That table gives V, J and clone size, and the DNA gave D and trimming. The sample contains about 200,000 clones, around 78% of them found a single time. The top ten constitute 1.5% to 2% of the sample.

General findings and caveats noted by the study authors: Strong co-occurrence of HLA alleles, especially DR and DQ, made assigning TCR associations to individual alleles difficult. Immune exposure information for the cohort was limited to CMV serostatus. Several of the top co-occurrence clusters appeared to be linked to parvovirus B19, influenza, CMV and Epstein-Barr virus, according to a later analysis. A later analysis associated about 17,000 TCR beta sequences with specific HLA alleles at a false discovery rate of 0.05. The presence/absence analyses assumed that sequencing depth was roughly uniform across donors, and that assumption may not be true. A cluster of highly shared sequence variants was judged likely to be a technical artifact of the sequencing pipeline. It was suggested by the authors that the approach could potentially be generalized to other disease states and immunological phenotypes. Compared with equally common non-associated chains, HLA-associated TCR beta chains in a later analysis were more clonally expanded and had lower generation probabilities. In the study, about 150 TCR beta chains were listed as associated with cytomegalovirus. V-gene and J-gene trimming of TCR beta chains was associated with a missense DCLRE1C variant in a later genetic analysis, and the association was replicated in an independent cohort. Because the 87-base-pair reads could not distinguish some IMGT-functional V segments, including TRBV6-2 and TRBV6-3, those segments were excluded. Correlated functional status among segregating V segments might be attributable to linkage disequilibrium, but an unknown experimental factor could not be ruled out. A later genetic analysis reported fewer N-insertions in productive TCRs among donors in an Asian-associated ancestry cluster than the roughly 620-donor mean. In this cohort, only TCR beta chains were sequenced, and detectable features were limited by the absence of alpha or paired-chain data. Because some donors lacked HLA typing at each locus, the association tests relied only on the typed subset. While some public TCRs were present in many individuals, most TCR sequences turned up only very rarely across donors. A later analysis found that most CMV-associated TCR beta chains appeared HLA-restricted, with HLA associations seemingly driven largely by CMV exposure. An earlier analysis of roughly 570 of the donors showed that most TCR beta V segments appeared in productive rearrangements either about 90% or about 30% of the time, which broadly matched IMGT annotations. Because counts were too low, roughly 18 rarely observed V segments, including chromosome 9 orphons, were left out of the earlier analysis of approximately 580 of the donors. Cytomegalovirus status was reported to be diagnosed by the classifier with high specificity and sensitivity in both the original and validation cohorts. A further reported finding was that TCR beta sequences accurately predicted the HLA-A and HLA-B alleles for most subjects in the first cohort. According to a later analysis, TCR association rates differed among HLA loci, with DRB1 alleles showing the most associated TCRs and HLA-C alleles showing the fewest. A few of the identified cytomegalovirus-associated TCR beta chains were confirmed in vitro to be specific for cytomegalovirus antigens.

Sequencing was done on a sample of PBMCs. The chain uses TRBV10-3 and TRBJ2-3; TRBD2 is a weak D gene call, 7 bases matching. This TCR came from a young man in good health and CMV-seronegative. The DNA reads as follows: TGTGCCATCAGTGGGGGGGGCTCAATCTTAAGCACAGATACGCAGTATTTT. Its protein is CAISGGGSILSTDTQYF.